The 2 T cell receptor beta chains presented below share a single source sample, sequenced in a study of radiation and T cells in renal cell carcinoma. Clones were read by immunoSEQ multiplex PCR, and TCRdb kept only the in-frame ones, dropping some. The table records about 150,000 clones, 87% of them present only once. Documented time point: blood 2 weeks post-SBRT. Treatment in this sample: 15 Gy SBRT to primary tumor, nephrectomy 4 weeks later. Source: blood, taken from a patient whose treatment included radiotherapy and nephrectomy. The receptors derive from a woman between 45 and 60 years old with renal cell carcinoma.

The V and J genes are TRBV9 and TRBJ2-1; either TRBD1 or TRBD2 may fit D (5 bases each). The CDR3 loop spans 15 amino acids. The V gene's germline CDR1 is SGDLS and CDR2 YYNGEE. V was clipped by 2 bases and J by 2 bases, with 11 bases between them. The CDR3 spells CASSVRGQTYNEQFF. For the CDR3, the DNA is TGTGCCAGCAGCGTTCGGGGCCAGACCTACAATGAGCAGTTCTTC.

The chain links TRBV29-1 to TRBJ2-1; 7 bases line up with TRBD1. V was clipped by 7 bases and J by 4 bases; unmatched bases: 4. The germline V gene encodes CDR1 SQVTM and CDR2 ANQGSEA. There are 12 residues in the CDR3. CDR3 residues: CSARQGYNEQFF. The CDR3 nucleotides read TGCAGCGCCCGACAGGGATACAATGAGCAGTTCTTC.